This record looks at one TCR beta chain sequence and its context. This sample is part of a study of blood T cell repertoires in COVID-19. This CDR3 is built from 14 residues. V was clipped by 7 bases and J by 4 bases; unmatched bases: 7. The germline V gene has CDR1 SNHLY and CDR2 FYNNEI. The data were produced by immunoSEQ multiplex PCR, yet TCRdb's version contains in-frame clones alone and is incomplete. Among about 150,000 clones listed, roughly 72% were seen once. The rearrangement uses TRBV2 and TRBJ1-3; 7 nucleotides align to TRBD1. Sequencing was done on a sample of peripheral blood. The receptor's source is a woman of 80 years or more with acute or convalescent COVID-19. The CDR3 DNA reads TGTGCCAGCACCAAGGGACAGCCGGGAAACACCATATATTTT. Translated: CASTKGQPGNTIYF.